Shown below are 25 T cell receptor beta chains from a single sample sequenced in a study of beta chain features in type 1 diabetes (dated by TCRdb to the late 2010s). The protocol used for the library was the immunoSEQ multiplex PCR assay. The entire isolated RNA was reverse transcribed using the High Capacity cDNA Reverse Transcription Kit, and thus expressed TCRB transcripts were sequenced. Drawn from immuneACCESS, this table holds only the in-frame rearrangements with V and J called that TCRdb kept. Clones are partly lost; checked studies trace under half to an unresolved V gene and leave the rest unexplained. This sample gives 360,000 or so clones in total; around 19% of them show up just once. In total, the top ten clones hold around 0.04% of the sample. Sequenced material: naive CD4+ T cells from blood. The cell subset or site label of this sample denotes: true naive CD4+ T cells. Source of these receptors: a young woman in good health.

The chain has TRBV2 and TRBJ1-1; D is unclear. This CDR3 is 13 amino acids long. The germline V and J ends were trimmed by 6 bases and 0 bases, with 8 bases remaining between them. CDR1 and CDR2 from the germline V gene are SNHLY and FYNNEI. CDR3 in amino acids: CASRVQVNTEAFF. In nucleotides, the CDR3 is TGTGCCAGCAGAGTCCAGGTGAACACTGAAGCTTTCTTT.

The chain carries TRBV19 and TRBJ2-1; 7 bases agree with TRBD1. This CDR3 spans 16 amino acids. CDR1 is LNHDA and CDR2 is SQIVND in the germline V gene (reference sequence). V shed 3 bases, J shed 3 bases, and the junction held 8 bases outside the gene matches. CDR3 coding DNA: TGTGCCAGTAGTATCGAGGGGGACAGCGGCTACAATGAGCAGTTCTTC. Amino acid sequence: CASSIEGDSGYNEQFF.

This chain uses TRBV19 with TRBJ2-2, with 8 bases that match TRBD1. The CDR3 length is 15 residues. Trimming removed 3 bases from V and 6 bases from J; junction bases left unmatched: 6. Germline lookup yields CDR1 LNHDA and CDR2 SQIVND (reference sequence). CDR3 nucleotides: TGTGCCAGTAGTATGCCAGGGGGCCTCGCCGGGGAGCTGTTTTTT. Protein: CASSMPGGLAGELFF. The variable domain in full, completed from reference TRBV19 and TRBJ2-2, reads DGGITQSPKYLFRKEGQNVTLSCEQNLNHDAMYWYRQDPGQGLRLIYYSQIVNDFQKGDIAEGYSVSREKKESFPLTVTSAQKNPTAFYLCASSMPGGLAGELFFGEGSRLTVL.

V usage is TRBV29-1 and J usage is TRBJ1-1; D perhaps matches TRBD1 (5 bases). With 1 base removed from V and 1 base from J, the gap between germline ends came to 13 bases. CDR3 length equals 15 residues. Germline CDR1 reads SQVTM; CDR2 reads ANQGSEA. This chain's CDR3 is CSVEGAGLTNTEAFF. In DNA, the CDR3 is TGCAGCGTTGAAGGGGCAGGGCTGACGAACACTGAAGCTTTCTTT.

The chain is built from TRBV5-1 and TRBJ2-1, with TRBD2 matching 9 bases. Losses at the gene ends were 0 bases for V and 3 bases for J; bases not matched to a gene: 7. Germline V CDR1 and CDR2: SGHRS, YFSETQ. This CDR3 spans 17 amino acids. CDR3 nucleotides: TGCGCCAGCAGCTTGGCCTTAGCGGGAGACTTCTACAATGAGCAGTTCTTC. It specifies CASSLALAGDFYNEQFF.

The chain links TRBV7-3 to TRBJ1-2, with TRBD1 matching over 11 bases. This CDR3 has 16 amino acids. Unmatched junction bases numbered 6, after V lost 5 bases and J lost 1 base. CDR1 and CDR2 from the germline V gene are SGHTA and FQGTGA. The CDR3 coding sequence is TGTGCCAGCAGCCCGGGGGACAGGGGGAGTAACTATGGCTACACCTTC. It translates to CASSPGDRGSNYGYTF. The entire variable domain, with the rest obtained from reference TRBV7-3 and TRBJ1-2, is as follows: GAGVSQTPSNKVTEKGKYVELRCDPISGHTALYWYRQSLGQGPEFLIYFQGTGAADDSGLPNDRFFAVRPEGSVSTLKIQRTERGDSAVYLCASSPGDRGSNYGYTFGSGTRLTVV.

This clone has just one count. The V and J genes are TRBV7-9 and TRBJ2-1; a possible D gene is TRBD1 (6 bases). Germline V gene data show CDR1 as SEHNR and CDR2 as FQNEAQ (reference sequence). V lost 2 bases and J lost 6, with 14 bases in between. This CDR3 comprises 15 residues. CDR3 in DNA: TGTGCCAGCAGCTTATCACCGACACAGGGCAATGAGCAGTTCTTC. Amino acid sequence: CASSLSPTQGNEQFF.

The chain carries TRBV4-1 and TRBJ2-4; D is possibly TRBD1 (5 bases). The germline V gene has CDR1 MGHRA and CDR2 YSYEKL. CDR3 length: 17 residues. Trimming stripped 2 bases from V and 0 bases from J, with 14 bases between. DNA of the CDR3: TGCGCCAGCAGCCAATACAGGCCACCCTTAGCCAAAAACATTCAGTACTTC. This gives the protein CASSQYRPPLAKNIQYF.

The chain couples TRBV2 to TRBJ2-3; 12 bases align to TRBD2. The CDR3 loop spans 17 amino acids. The V and J ends lost 5 bases and 4 bases, in that order; junction bases with no gene match: 10. CDR1 and CDR2 from the germline V gene are SNHLY and FYNNEI. The CDR3 reads CASSPFGLAGPSDTQYF. The CDR3 region has the DNA TGTGCCAGCAGTCCATTCGGACTAGCGGGACCCTCAGATACGCAGTATTTT.

The chain carries TRBV23-1 and TRBJ1-4, with D perhaps matching TRBD1 (5 bases). TRBV23-1 is treated as an ORF (open reading frame) with a function not yet certain. Trimming cost V 0 bases and J 5 bases, with 13 bases left between them. This CDR3 region has 16 residues. CDR3 amino acids: CASSQSGGEENEKLFF. In DNA form, the CDR3 reads TGCGCCAGCAGTCAATCGGGAGGGGAGGAAAATGAAAAACTGTTTTTT.

The rearrangement links TRBV7-9 to TRBJ1-2; weak D call: TRBD1 (6 bases). V was pared by 4 bases and J by 1 base, with 7 bases between. The CDR3 contains 13 residues. Germline CDR1 and CDR2: SEHNR and FQNEAQ (reference sequence). CDR3 sequence (DNA): TGTGCCAGCAGCTCGGACAGTAACTATGGCTACACCTTC. Its translation is CASSSDSNYGYTF.

The V and J genes are TRBV19 and TRBJ1-5, with TRBD1 as a possible D gene (5 bases). Deletions cut 11 bases from V and 3 bases from J, with 14 bases between. Germline assignment: CDR1 LNHDA and CDR2 SQIVND (reference sequence). The CDR3 is 13 amino acids. The CDR3 spells CASGGTDNQPQHF. For the CDR3, the DNA is TGTGCCTCGGGGGGGACTGACAATCAGCCCCAGCATTTT. Combining the CDR3 with reference TRBV19 and TRBJ1-5 gives the whole variable domain DGGITQSPKYLFRKEGQNVTLSCEQNLNHDAMYWYRQDPGQGLRLIYYSQIVNDFQKGDIAEGYSVSREKKESFPLTVTSAQKNPTAFYLCASGGTDNQPQHFGDGTRLSIL.

The chain couples TRBV2 to TRBJ2-7, with TRBD1 matching over 9 bases. V lost 6 bases to trimming and J lost 6 bases; unmatched junction nucleotides: 12. Germline lookup yields CDR1 SNHLY and CDR2 FYNNEI. This CDR3 region has 15 residues. CDR3 amino acids: CASRREGQGGSEQYF. As DNA, the CDR3 is TGTGCCAGCAGAAGGGAGGGACAGGGTGGTAGCGAGCAGTACTTC.

This clone was detected a few times. The V and J genes are TRBV19 and TRBJ2-7, with D unresolved. The V and J ends lost 6 bases and 5 bases respectively, with 8 bases between them. Looked up from germline, CDR1 is LNHDA and CDR2 is SQIVND (reference sequence). The CDR3 is 11 residues long. For the CDR3, the DNA is TGTGCCAGTAGCATCGGTCACGAGCAGTACTTC. Its translation is CASSIGHEQYF.

Only a few counts were recorded for this clone. This rearrangement joins TRBV18 to TRBJ2-5, with D possibly TRBD2 on 5 matching bases. The V end was cut by 6 bases, the J end by 2 bases, with 13 bases between. Germline V gene data show CDR1 as KGHSH and CDR2 as LQKENI. CDR3 length equals 14 residues. The CDR3 protein is CASSRSGSQETQYF. CDR3 DNA sequence: TGTGCCAGCTCTCGATCGGGATCGCAAGAGACCCAGTACTTC. The full variable domain, rest sourced from reference TRBV18 and TRBJ2-5, is NAGVMQNPRHLVRRRGQEARLRCSPMKGHSHVYWYRQLPEEGLKFMVYLQKENIIDESGMPKERFSAEFPKEGPSILRIQQVVRGDSAAYFCASSRSGSQETQYFGPGTRLLVL.

This clone has just a few counts. This rearrangement joins TRBV25-1 to TRBJ2-2, with 9 nucleotides matching TRBD1. The CDR3 length is 15 residues. The V and J ends lost 5 bases and 3 bases, in that order; junction bases with no gene match: 4. Germline V lookup: CDR1 MGHDK, CDR2 SYGVNS. For the CDR3, the DNA is TGTGCCAGCAGTCAAGGGGACAGGGACACCGGGGAGCTGTTTTTT. This encodes CASSQGDRDTGELFF.

This clone has a handful of counts. Other nucleotide sequences in the sample specify the same CDR3. The chain links TRBV20-1 to TRBJ1-1; TRBD1 agrees at 9 bases. This CDR3 is built from 11 residues. The junction had 3 bases not matched to a gene; V was cut back by 5 bases and J by 8 bases. The germline CDR1 and CDR2 sequences are DFQATT and SNEGSKA (reference sequence). The CDR3 loop reads CSAAGTGEAFF. CDR3 sequence (DNA): TGCAGTGCTGCCGGGACAGGGGAAGCTTTCTTT.

The J gene is TRBJ2-7, the V gene TRBV9; D may be TRBD1 (6 bases). V was pared by 4 bases and J by 6 bases, with 14 bases between. The CDR3 is made up of 13 amino acids. In germline, CDR1 is SGDLS, CDR2 YYNGEE. The chain's CDR3 is CASSYRDEGEQYF. In nucleotides, the CDR3 is TGTGCCAGCAGCTACAGGGATGAAGGCGAGCAGTACTTC.

This clone was seen a handful of times. The rearrangement links TRBV16 to TRBJ1-5; 7 bases fit TRBD1. The CDR3 is made up of 14 amino acids. Per the germline V gene, CDR1 is KGHSY and CDR2 is FQNENV. V lost 3 bases, J lost 5 bases, and 4 bases stayed unmatched. The CDR3 sequence is CASSQGQLYQPQHF. In DNA, the CDR3 is TGTGCCAGCAGCCAGGGACAGCTTTATCAGCCCCAGCATTTT.

This clone was picked up a small number of times. The CDR3 sequence is CASSISREEPEQFF. The CDR3 DNA is TGTGCCAGTAGTATTTCGCGGGAGGAGCCTGAGCAGTTCTTC. This chain connects TRBV19 to TRBJ2-1; TRBD2 agrees at 8 bases. The trim removed 3 bases at V and 9 bases at J, leaving 7 bases unmatched. The germline CDR1 and CDR2 sequences are LNHDA and SQIVND (reference sequence). The CDR3 runs to 14 residues.

This clone was observed a handful of times. The chain recombines TRBV27 with TRBJ1-2; D call uncertain. V was pared by 6 bases and J by 2 bases, with 7 bases between. This CDR3 has 12 residues. Looked up from germline, CDR1 is MNHEY and CDR2 is SMNVEV (reference sequence). The CDR3 region is CASRERNYGYTF. The DNA of the CDR3 is TGTGCCAGCAGAGAGAGGAACTATGGCTACACCTTC.

The chain employs TRBV29-1 and TRBJ2-3; perhaps TRBD2 as D (6 bases). The germline CDR1 and CDR2 sequences are SQVTM and ANQGSEA. Trimming stripped 7 bases from V and 3 bases from J, with 17 bases between. The CDR3 is 14 residues long. The CDR3 bases are TGCAGCGCCGGGGACTCCCCGGGAACAGATACGCAGTATTTT. Translation: CSAGDSPGTDTQYF.

This clone was detected only a few times. The CDR3 region is CASSRGLAGTTDTQYF. CDR3 bases: TGTGCCAGCAGCCGGGGACTAGCGGGGACCACAGATACGCAGTATTTT. The chain is built from TRBV7-2 and TRBJ2-3; 13 bases align to TRBD2. Germline V gene data show CDR1 as SGHTA and CDR2 as FQGNSA. With V trimmed by 5 bases and J by 2 bases, 4 bases remained unmatched. The CDR3 runs 16 residues.

This rearrangement joins TRBV5-4 to TRBJ2-5, with D unresolved. This CDR3 has 11 amino acids. With 3 bases removed from V and 4 bases from J, the gap between germline ends came to 4 bases. Germline V gene data show CDR1 as SGHNT and CDR2 as YYREEE (reference sequence). The CDR3 nucleotides are TGTGCCAGCAGCTCCGTAGAGACCCAGTACTTC. Translating gives CASSSVETQYF. Complete variable domain (other parts from reference TRBV5-4 and TRBJ2-5): ETGVTQSPTHLIKTRGQQVTLRCSSQSGHNTVSWYQQALGQGPQFIFQYYREEENGRGNFPPRFSGLQFPNYSSELNVNALELDDSALYLCASSSVETQYFGPGTRLLVL.

The chain combines TRBV9 with TRBJ1-2; D is possibly TRBD1 (6 bases). Between the trimmed V and J ends, which lost 4 bases and 4 bases, there was a span of 20 bases. The CDR3 has 16 amino acids. Germline V CDR1 and CDR2: SGDLS, YYNGEE. CDR3 region: CASSPSSGAVFYGYTF. For the CDR3, the DNA is TGTGCCAGCAGCCCATCCTCAGGGGCCGTCTTCTATGGCTACACCTTC.